The entry that follows covers one T cell receptor (beta chain) sequence. Its antigen is undetermined. This specimen belongs to a study of shared clonotypes between healthy human individuals. Authors' data handling: Junction-only immunoSEQ sequences carried no quality scores, so filtering differed. Produced via immunoSEQ multiplex PCR; TCRdb's table is partial and in-frame only. Clone size and V and J calls were adopted from that table, with D and trimming inferred from the DNA. The data show 2 million to 2.5 million clones, with 90% to 95% seen just once and 0.39% held by the top ten. Findings of the study overall: Among a handful of donors, roughly 5% of naive CD4 clonotypes were found in common.

Looked up from germline, CDR1 is SNHLY and CDR2 is FYNNEI. Deletions cut 6 bases from V and 6 bases from J, with 11 bases between. The CDR3 consists of 12 residues. The clonotype comes from a man younger than 30 in good health. Some clones in this sample may be carry-over from other donors' samples. This chain joins TRBV2 and TRBJ1-1; D unclear. The sample taken for sequencing was naive CD4+ T cells from PBMCs. Stated subset: CD45RA+ positively selected. CDR3 bases: TGTGCCAGCAGGGAATCAAAATCTGAAGCTTTCTTT. This encodes CASRESKSEAFF.